This entry features one T cell receptor (beta chain) sequence. The same CDR3 also results from other DNA sequences found in this sample. The data derive from a study of shared clonotypes between healthy human individuals. From germline, CDR1 is MDHEN and CDR2 SYDVKM. The CDR3 has 15 residues. The junction had 7 bases not matched to a gene; V was cut back by 6 bases and J by 1 base. The assay used deep level. TCRdb keeps only in-frame clones here, not all; method: immunoSEQ multiplex PCR. The sample has about 2.4 million clones; approximately 93% are singletons. Sample: naive CD4+ T cells from PBMCs. This sample's subset: CD45RA+ positively selected. The source is a man in his late teens or twenties in good health. Some clones in this sample may be carry-over from other donors' samples. The V gene is TRBV28, the J gene TRBJ2-7; 9 bases align to TRBD2. Written as DNA, the CDR3 is TGTGCCAGCAGCTTAAGTAGCGGGGGATCCTACGAGCAGTACTTC. Amino acids: CASSLSSGGSYEQYF. The full variable domain, rest sourced from reference TRBV28 and TRBJ2-7, is DVKVTQSSRYLVKRTGEKVFLECVQDMDHENMFWYRQDPGLGLRLIYFSYDVKMKEKGDIPEGYSVSREKKERFSLILESASTNQTSMYLCASSLSSGGSYEQYFGPGTRLTVT.